This T cell receptor (beta chain) came from a study of long-term antiretroviral therapy in people with HIV (dated by TCRdb to between 2021 and 2024). About the study as a whole: The earliest samples were collected about a decade before the 2015 WHO recommendation for immediate ART, when ART was typically delayed until CD4 counts fell. A retrospective serial study tested whether changes in peripheral blood TRB repertoire composition and diversity were associated with ART initiation and durable HIV suppression. A total of roughly 200 cryopreserved PBMC samples came from a few dozen adults with confirmed HIV infection and were collected serially over a mean of about six years (range 1-12). Eleven of the 30 participants with HIV were female. No cross-contamination during QIAcube processing turned up in test extractions that ran a monoclonal T-cell line alongside 25 to 35 polyclonal samples.

The immunoSEQ hsTCRB v3.0 assay was used at survey level resolution to sequence the TRB variable region. The target sequencing depth for TRB was about 40,000-50,000 T-cell genomes per sample. An Illumina MiSeq with a v3 150-cycle kit was used to sequence the pooled TRB libraries. Processing in the source paper ran as follows. Repertoire analysis was run in R within a reproducible Nextflow workflow that covered QC, data transformation and analysis. LymphoSeq2, an R package for AIRR-Seq data exploration, was used to implement custom analyses. A few samples that produced fewer than 5000 total TRB sequences were removed, so 180 or so HIV repertoires were analyzed. Among the 188 retained HIV repertoires, some 60 were collected before ART initiation and 129 were collected after ART initiation. Repertoires were downsampled to 5000 TRB nucleotide sequences, and summary statistics were averaged over 100 downsampling iterations. TRB sequences were retained for analysis only if CDR3 regions of at least seven amino acids were present. Diversity was measured with a Shannon entropy-derived clonality score and the Gini coefficient. Repertoire networks linked the top 5000 CDR3 amino acid sequences whenever two sequences differed by an edit distance of one. For TRB CDR3 amino acid sequences, GLIPH2 was used to predict antigen specificity groups and MHC restriction. To flag known CMV, EBV, HIV or tissue antigen associations, CDR3 amino acid sequences were matched against VDJdb and McPAS-TCR. Pre-ART, post-ART and control groups were compared with Wilcoxon signed-rank tests and Holm-Bonferroni correction. TCRdb re-hosts the immuneACCESS table, in-frame sequences only. Its copies lack some clones; in the studies checked, an unresolved V gene accounts for under half of them, and the cause for the rest is not known. The V and J calls and clone size were taken over from that table, and D and trimming were inferred from the DNA. In this sample the table shows some 20,000 clones, 87% of which occur a single time. The ten largest make up more than 3.5% of the sample.

In the case of this clone: Its specific antigen is unknown. The input lacks base qualities; no much larger clone sits a single base away.

To be included, a participant needed at least one PBMC sample from before ART initiation plus at least two post-ART samples. Treatment was received in the United States of America by all participants with HIV. Cryopreserved samples of about 0.95-10 million PBMC were thawed and washed before DNA extraction. At the time of the earliest PBMC sample, participants with HIV were aged between roughly 20 and 55 years. PBMC samples from each participant spanned 1-4 timepoints before ART initiation and 2-8 timepoints after ART initiation, with a median of 7 samples. For every participant, serial HIV viral load, CD4+ T-cell count, ART history and demographic data were obtained. Genomic DNA was extracted from unsorted PBMC with a Qiagen kit on a QIAcube, with processing performed in batches of 12 samples. Overall results and qualifications from the work: ART initiation was associated with a significant increase in TRB diversity, but diversity stayed significantly below transplant donor controls even after long-term ART. Expanded TRB clones identified before ART initiation dominated the repertoire across all time points, though the dominance fluctuated and decreased in many PLHIV after ART. CDR3 length ranges in HIV repertoires were narrower than in controls, and network structure suggested an antigen-experienced repertoire with only a slight naive shift after ART. Samples dated from about 2004 to 2017, and the ART regimens used may be less effective than current ones. Because pre-ART samples had limited cell numbers, profiling was done on unsorted PBMC rather than on sorted CD4+ and CD8+ T cells. Since PBMC availability was limited, sequencing covered only the TCR beta chain, with no alpha chain pairing. No data were available on ART adherence, viral resistance or therapy changes, limiting inferences about post-ART repertoire changes.

Including cysteine and phenylalanine, the CDR3 has 12 amino acids. Just CDR3 DNA is preserved here, 36 bases in frame from base 1. The V end loses 6 bases and the J end loses 8 bases, and a stretch of 11 bases separates them. CDR1 MNHNY and CDR2 SVGAGI are derived from the germline V gene (reference sequence). This TCR came from a man between 18 and 35 years old with HIV. The chain couples TRBV6-6 to TRBJ2-1; the D segment cannot be called with confidence. Specimen: unsorted PBMCs, collected 2.1 years after starting antiretroviral therapy. The DNA is TGTGCCAGCAGCCCCATAGGCGATGAGCAGTTCTTC. Its protein is CASSPIGDEQFF.